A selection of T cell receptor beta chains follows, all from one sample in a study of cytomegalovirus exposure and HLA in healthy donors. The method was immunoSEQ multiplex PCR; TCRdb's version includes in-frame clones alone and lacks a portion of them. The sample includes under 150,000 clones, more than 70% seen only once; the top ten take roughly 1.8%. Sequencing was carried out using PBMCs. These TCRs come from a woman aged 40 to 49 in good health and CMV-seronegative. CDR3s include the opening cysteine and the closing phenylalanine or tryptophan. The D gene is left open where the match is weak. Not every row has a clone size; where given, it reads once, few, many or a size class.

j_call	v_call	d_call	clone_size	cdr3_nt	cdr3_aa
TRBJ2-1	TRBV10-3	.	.	TGTGCCATCAGTGAGTCGGATATTGGGGGCCATGAGCAGTTCTTC	CAISESDIGGHEQFF
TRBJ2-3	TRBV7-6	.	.	TGTGCCAGCAGCTTAGCGGCAGGGTGGGGTTTCACAGATACGCAGTATTTT	CASSLAAGWGFTDTQYF
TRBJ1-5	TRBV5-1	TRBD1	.	TGCGCCAGCAGCTTTGACAGGGGAGGAGGTCAGCCCCAGCATTTT	CASSFDRGGGQPQHF
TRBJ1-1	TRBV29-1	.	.	TGCAGCGTTGAAGCTCTGCGTACTGAAGCTTTCTTT	CSVEALRTEAFF
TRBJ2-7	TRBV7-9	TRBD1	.	TGTGCCAGCAGCCCCAGGGGGCCCCTCGACGAGCAGTACTTC	CASSPRGPLDEQYF
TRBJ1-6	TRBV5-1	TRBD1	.	TGCGCCAGCAGCACGGGACAGGATTCACCCCTCCACTTT	CASSTGQDSPLHF
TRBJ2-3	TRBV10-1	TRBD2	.	TGCGCCAGCAGTGAGCCGGGACTAGCGGGGGGTAGTACGCAGTATTTT	CASSEPGLAGGSTQYF
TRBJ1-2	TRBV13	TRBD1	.	TGTGCCAGCAGCGGACAGGGGGCCAGCGTTGCCTACACCTTC	CASSGQGASVAYTF
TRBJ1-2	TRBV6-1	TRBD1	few	TGTGCCAGCAGGCCCACAGGGGAAGACTATGGCTACACCTTC	CASRPTGEDYGYTF
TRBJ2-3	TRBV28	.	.	TGTGCCAGCAGAGCCAGGGGACCTTCTAGCACAGATACGCAGTATTTT	CASRARGPSSTDTQYF
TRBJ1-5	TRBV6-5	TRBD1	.	TGTGCCAGCAGTTTGCAGGGGGCAGGGCGCCAGCCCCAGCATTTT	CASSLQGAGRQPQHF
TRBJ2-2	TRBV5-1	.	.	TGCGCCAGCAGCTTGCCGGCTAGTGGAACCGGGGAGCTGTTTTTT	CASSLPASGTGELFF
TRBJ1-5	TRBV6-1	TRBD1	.	TGTGCCAGCAGTGAACCACACAGGGGAAGCAATCAGCCCCAGCATTTT	CASSEPHRGSNQPQHF
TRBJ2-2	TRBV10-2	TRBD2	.	TGCGCCAGCAAGAGACCGGGACTAGCGGATAGAAACACCGGGGAGCTGTTTTTT	CASKRPGLADRNTGELFF
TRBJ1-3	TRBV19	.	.	TGTGCCAGTAGTATTCGGGGGGCTGGAAACACCATATATTTT	CASSIRGAGNTIYF
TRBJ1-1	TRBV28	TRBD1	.	TGTGCCAGCAGTTTAGGACAGGCCACTGAAGCTTTCTTT	CASSLGQATEAFF
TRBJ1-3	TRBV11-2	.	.	TGTGCCAGCAGCCTCGGAGGAGGGGAATCTGGAAACACCATATATTTT	CASSLGGGESGNTIYF
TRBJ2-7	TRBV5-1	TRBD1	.	TGCGCCAGCAGCTTGGGTGGACAGGGGCCACCAGTATTCTTC	CASSLGGQGPPVFF
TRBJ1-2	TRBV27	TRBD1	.	TGTGCCAGCAGTATAGACCGGGACAGAGCTAACTATGGCTACACCTTC	CASSIDRDRANYGYTF
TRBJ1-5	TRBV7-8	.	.	TGTGCCAGCAGCCGGCGAGACAGGAATAGCAATCAGCCCCAGCATTTT	CASSRRDRNSNQPQHF
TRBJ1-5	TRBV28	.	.	TGTGCCAGCAGTTTATCACACCGAGGGAGTCAGCCCCAGCATTTT	CASSLSHRGSQPQHF
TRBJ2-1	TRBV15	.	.	TGTGCCACCAGCAGAGATTTTACTAGACCGGCGCGAGACAATGAGCAGTTCTTC	CATSRDFTRPARDNEQFF
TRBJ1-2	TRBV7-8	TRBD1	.	TGTGCCAGCAGCTCCGGGACAGGGAATACGTATGGCTACACCTTC	CASSSGTGNTYGYTF
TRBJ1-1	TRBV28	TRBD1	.	TGTGCCAGCAGTTTTGTTCGATCAGGACAGGGGAGGGTAGCTTTCTTT	CASSFVRSGQGRVAFF
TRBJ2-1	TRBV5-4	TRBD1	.	TGTGCCAGCAGCTTGGGACAGGGGGCAAGGAATGAGCAGTTCTTC	CASSLGQGARNEQFF
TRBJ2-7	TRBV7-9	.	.	TGTGCCAGCAGCTTTGGGCCTGGGGAGCAGTACTTC	CASSFGPGEQYF
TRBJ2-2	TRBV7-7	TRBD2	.	TGTGCCAGCAGCTCACCGGGACTAGCGGCCACCGGGGAGCTGTTTTTT	CASSSPGLAATGELFF
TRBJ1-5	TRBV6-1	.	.	TGTGCCAGCAGTCTGACAGCTAGCAATCAGCCCCAGCATTTT	CASSLTASNQPQHF
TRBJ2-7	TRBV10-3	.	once	TGTGCCATCAGAGACACCCTACCCCCCTACGAGCAGTACTTC	CAIRDTLPPYEQYF
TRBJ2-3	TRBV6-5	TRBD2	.	TGTGCCAGCAGCGGACTAGCGGGAGACACAGATACGCAGTATTTT	CASSGLAGDTDTQYF
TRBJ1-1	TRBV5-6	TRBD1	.	TGTGCCAGCAGCTGGAGGACAGGCATGAACACTGAAGCTTTCTTT	CASSWRTGMNTEAFF
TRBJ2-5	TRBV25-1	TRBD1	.	TGTGCCAGCAGTGAACCGACAGGGCCCCGGGAGACCCAGTACTTC	CASSEPTGPRETQYF
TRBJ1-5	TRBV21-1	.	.	TGTGCCAGCAGCAAACCGTGCAGGAACAATCAGCCCCAGCATTTT	CASSKPCRNNQPQHF
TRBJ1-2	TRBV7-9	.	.	TGTGCCAGCAGCTCAGGACAGTCTAACTATGGCTACACCTTC	CASSSGQSNYGYTF
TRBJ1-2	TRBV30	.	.	TGTGCCTGGAGTGAACTTTATGGCTACACCTTC	CAWSELYGYTF
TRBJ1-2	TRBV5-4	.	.	TGTGCCAGCAGCTTAGGCGGGGGGGCAGGACGGGGCTATGGCTACACCTTC	CASSLGGGAGRGYGYTF
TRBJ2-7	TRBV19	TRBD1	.	TGTGCCAGTAGGGACCTTAGGGACAGGGTTTACGAGCAGTACTTC	CASRDLRDRVYEQYF